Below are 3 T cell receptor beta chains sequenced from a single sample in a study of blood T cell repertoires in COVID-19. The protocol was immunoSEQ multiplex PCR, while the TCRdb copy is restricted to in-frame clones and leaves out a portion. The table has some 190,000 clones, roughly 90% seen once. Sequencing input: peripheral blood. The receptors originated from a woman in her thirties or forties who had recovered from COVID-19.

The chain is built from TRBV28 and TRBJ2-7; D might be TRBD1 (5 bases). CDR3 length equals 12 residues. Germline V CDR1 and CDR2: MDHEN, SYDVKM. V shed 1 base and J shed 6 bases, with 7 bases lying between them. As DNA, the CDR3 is TGTGCCAGCAGTTTATTAGGGGTCGAGCAGTACTTC. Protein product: CASSLLGVEQYF.

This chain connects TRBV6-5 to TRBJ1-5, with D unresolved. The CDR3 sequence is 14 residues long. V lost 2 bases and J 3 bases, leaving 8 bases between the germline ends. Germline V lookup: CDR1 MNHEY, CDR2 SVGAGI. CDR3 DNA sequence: TGTGCCAGCAGTTACCCTGAGCTCAATCAGCCCCAGCATTTT. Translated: CASSYPELNQPQHF.

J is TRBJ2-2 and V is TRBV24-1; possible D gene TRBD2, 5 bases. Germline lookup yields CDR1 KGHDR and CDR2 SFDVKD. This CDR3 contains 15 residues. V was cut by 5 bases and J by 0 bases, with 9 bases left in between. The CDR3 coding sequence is TGTGCCACCAGTGCGACCGGGGCGAACACCGGGGAGCTGTTTTTT. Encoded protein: CATSATGANTGELFF.